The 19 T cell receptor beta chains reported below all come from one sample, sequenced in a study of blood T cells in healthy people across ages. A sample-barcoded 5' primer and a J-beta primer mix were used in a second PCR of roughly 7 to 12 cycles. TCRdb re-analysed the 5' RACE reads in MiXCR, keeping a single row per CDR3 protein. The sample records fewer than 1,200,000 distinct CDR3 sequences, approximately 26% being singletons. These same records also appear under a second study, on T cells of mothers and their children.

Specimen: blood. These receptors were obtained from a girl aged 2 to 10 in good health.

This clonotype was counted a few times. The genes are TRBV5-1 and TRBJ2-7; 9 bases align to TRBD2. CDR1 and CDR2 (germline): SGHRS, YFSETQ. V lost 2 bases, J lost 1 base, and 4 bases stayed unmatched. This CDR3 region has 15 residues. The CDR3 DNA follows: TGCGCCAGCAGCTTATCTAGCGGGGTTTCCTACGAGCAGTACTTC. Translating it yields CASSLSSGVSYEQYF.

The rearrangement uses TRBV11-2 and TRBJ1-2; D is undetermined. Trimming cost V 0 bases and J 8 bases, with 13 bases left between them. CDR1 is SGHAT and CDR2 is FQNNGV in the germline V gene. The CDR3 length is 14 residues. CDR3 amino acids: CASSLDFGSSGYTF. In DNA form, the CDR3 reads TGTGCCAGCAGCTTAGATTTCGGGAGTTCGGGCTACACCTTC.

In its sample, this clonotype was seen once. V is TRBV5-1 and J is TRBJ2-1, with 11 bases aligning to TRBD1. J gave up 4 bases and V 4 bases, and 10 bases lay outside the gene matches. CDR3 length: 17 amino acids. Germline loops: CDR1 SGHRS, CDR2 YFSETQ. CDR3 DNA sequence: TGCGCCAGCAGCCCAGGACAGGGGGCGTCCGTATACAATGAGCAGTTCTTC. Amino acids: CASSPGQGASVYNEQFF. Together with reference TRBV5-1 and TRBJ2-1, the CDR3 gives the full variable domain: KAGVTQTPRYLIKTRGQQVTLSCSPISGHRSVSWYQQTPGQGLQFLFEYFSETQRNKGNFPGRFSGRQFSNSRSEMNVSTLELGDSALYLCASSPGQGASVYNEQFFGPGTRLTVL.

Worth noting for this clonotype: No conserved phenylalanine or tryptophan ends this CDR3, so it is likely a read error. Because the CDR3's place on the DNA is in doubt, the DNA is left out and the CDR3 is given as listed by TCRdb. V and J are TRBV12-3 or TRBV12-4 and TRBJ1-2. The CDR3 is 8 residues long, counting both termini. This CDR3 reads CASSPDSL.

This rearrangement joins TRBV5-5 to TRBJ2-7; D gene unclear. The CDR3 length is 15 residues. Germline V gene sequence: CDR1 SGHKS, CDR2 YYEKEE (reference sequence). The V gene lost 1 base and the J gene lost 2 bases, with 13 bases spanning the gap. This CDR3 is CASSLQESTPYEQYF. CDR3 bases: TGTGCCAGCAGCTTGCAGGAATCCACTCCCTACGAGCAGTACTTC.

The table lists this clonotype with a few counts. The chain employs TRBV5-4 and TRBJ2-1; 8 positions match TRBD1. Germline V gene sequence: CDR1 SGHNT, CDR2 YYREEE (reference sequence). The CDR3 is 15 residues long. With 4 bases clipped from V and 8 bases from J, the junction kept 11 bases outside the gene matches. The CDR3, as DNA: TGTGCCAGCAGCACAGGGACAGGCTATTTCGATGAGCAGTTCTTC. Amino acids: CASSTGTGYFDEQFF.

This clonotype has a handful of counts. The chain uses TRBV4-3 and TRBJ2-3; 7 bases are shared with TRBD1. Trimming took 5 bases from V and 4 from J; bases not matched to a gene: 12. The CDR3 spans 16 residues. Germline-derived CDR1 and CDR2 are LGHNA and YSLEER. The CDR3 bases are TGCGCCAGCAGCACGACAGACAGGGAAGGGGCAGATACGCAGTATTTT. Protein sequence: CASSTTDREGADTQYF.

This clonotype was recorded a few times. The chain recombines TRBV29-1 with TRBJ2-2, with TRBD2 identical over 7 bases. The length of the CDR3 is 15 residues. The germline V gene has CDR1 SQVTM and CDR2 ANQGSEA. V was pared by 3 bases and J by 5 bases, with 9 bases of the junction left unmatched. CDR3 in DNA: TGCAGCGTTGAGACGGGGAGGGGAGAAACCGGGGAGCTGTTTTTT. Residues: CSVETGRGETGELFF.

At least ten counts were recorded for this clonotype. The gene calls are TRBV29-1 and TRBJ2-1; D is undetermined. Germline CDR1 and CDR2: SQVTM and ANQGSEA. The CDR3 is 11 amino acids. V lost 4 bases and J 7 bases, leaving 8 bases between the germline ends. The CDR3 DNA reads TGCAGCGTTGGGAGAGTTAATGAGCAGTTCTTC. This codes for CSVGRVNEQFF.

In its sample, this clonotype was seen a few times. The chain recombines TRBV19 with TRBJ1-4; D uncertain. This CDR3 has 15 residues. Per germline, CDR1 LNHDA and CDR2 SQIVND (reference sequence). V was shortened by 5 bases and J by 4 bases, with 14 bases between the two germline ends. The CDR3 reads CASSGETRINEKLFF. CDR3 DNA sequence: TGTGCCAGTAGTGGAGAGACGAGGATTAATGAAAAACTGTTTTTT.

The CDR3 here is CASSFLLAGGEISRTDTQYF. The CDR3 bases are TGTGCCAGCAGTTTCTTACTAGCGGGAGGGGAGATATCGCGCACAGATACGCAGTATTTT. The rearrangement links TRBV28 to TRBJ2-3; TRBD2 agrees at 13 bases. In germline, CDR1 is MDHEN, CDR2 SYDVKM. V lost 3 bases to trimming and J lost 1 base; unmatched junction nucleotides: 13. The CDR3 is 20 amino acids. Full variable domain (outside the CDR3, taken from reference TRBV28 and TRBJ2-3): DVKVTQSSRYLVKRTGEKVFLECVQDMDHENMFWYRQDPGLGLRLIYFSYDVKMKEKGDIPEGYSVSREKKERFSLILESASTNQTSMYLCASSFLLAGGEISRTDTQYFGPGTRLTVL.

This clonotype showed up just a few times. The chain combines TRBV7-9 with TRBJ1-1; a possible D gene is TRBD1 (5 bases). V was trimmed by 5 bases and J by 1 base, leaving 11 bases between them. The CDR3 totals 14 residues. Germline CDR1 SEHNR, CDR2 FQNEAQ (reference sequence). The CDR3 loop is CASSGTTGNTEAFF. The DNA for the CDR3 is TGTGCCAGCAGCGGGACGACGGGGAACACTGAAGCTTTCTTT.

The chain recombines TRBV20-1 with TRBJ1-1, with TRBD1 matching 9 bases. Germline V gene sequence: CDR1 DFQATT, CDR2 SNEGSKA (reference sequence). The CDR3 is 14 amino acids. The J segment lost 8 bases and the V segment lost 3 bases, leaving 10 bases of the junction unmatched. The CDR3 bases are TGCAGTGCTAGGTCGGTAGGGACAGGGACCGAAGCTTTCTTT. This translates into CSARSVGTGTEAFF.

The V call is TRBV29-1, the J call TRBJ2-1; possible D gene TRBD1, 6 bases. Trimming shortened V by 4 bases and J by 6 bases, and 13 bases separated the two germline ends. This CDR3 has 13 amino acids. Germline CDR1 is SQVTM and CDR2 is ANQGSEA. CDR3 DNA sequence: TGCAGCGTTGTCGCAGGGGTCGGCAATGAGCAGTTCTTC. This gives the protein CSVVAGVGNEQFF.

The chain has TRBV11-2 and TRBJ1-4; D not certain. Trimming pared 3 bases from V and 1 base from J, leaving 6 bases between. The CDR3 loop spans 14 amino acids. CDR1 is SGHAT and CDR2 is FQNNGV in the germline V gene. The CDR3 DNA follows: TGTGCCAGCAGCTTTAAGGGAACTAATGAAAAACTGTTTTTT. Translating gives CASSFKGTNEKLFF.

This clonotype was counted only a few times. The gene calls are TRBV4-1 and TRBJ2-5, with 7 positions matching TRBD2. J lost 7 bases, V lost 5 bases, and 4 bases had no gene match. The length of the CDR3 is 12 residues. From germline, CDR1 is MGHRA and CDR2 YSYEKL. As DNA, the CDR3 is TGCGCCAGCAGCACAGGCGGGGGGACCCAGTACTTC. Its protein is CASSTGGGTQYF.

CDR3 amino acids: CASSQGALAYQETQYF. DNA for the CDR3: TGTGCCAGCAGCCAAGGCGCCCTAGCGTATCAAGAGACCCAGTACTTC. This chain joins TRBV14 and TRBJ2-1; maybe TRBD2 (6 bases). The J call may be faulty, since TRBJ2-5 better matches the DNA end. CDR3 size: 16 residues. CDR1 is SGHDN, CDR2 FVKESK, per germline.

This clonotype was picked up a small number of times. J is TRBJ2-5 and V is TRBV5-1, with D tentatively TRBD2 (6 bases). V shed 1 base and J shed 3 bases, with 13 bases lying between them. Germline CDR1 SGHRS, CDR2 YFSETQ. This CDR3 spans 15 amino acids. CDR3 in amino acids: CASSLISGKEETQYF. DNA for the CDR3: TGCGCCAGCAGCTTGATTAGCGGAAAAGAAGAGACCCAGTACTTC.

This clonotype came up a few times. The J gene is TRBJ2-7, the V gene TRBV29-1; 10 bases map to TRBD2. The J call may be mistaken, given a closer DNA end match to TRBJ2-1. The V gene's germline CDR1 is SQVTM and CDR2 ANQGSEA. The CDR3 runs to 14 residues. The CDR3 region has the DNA TGCAGCGCCATTGAGGCTAGCGGGAGCAATGAGCAGTTCTTC. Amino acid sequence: CSAIEASGSNEQFF.